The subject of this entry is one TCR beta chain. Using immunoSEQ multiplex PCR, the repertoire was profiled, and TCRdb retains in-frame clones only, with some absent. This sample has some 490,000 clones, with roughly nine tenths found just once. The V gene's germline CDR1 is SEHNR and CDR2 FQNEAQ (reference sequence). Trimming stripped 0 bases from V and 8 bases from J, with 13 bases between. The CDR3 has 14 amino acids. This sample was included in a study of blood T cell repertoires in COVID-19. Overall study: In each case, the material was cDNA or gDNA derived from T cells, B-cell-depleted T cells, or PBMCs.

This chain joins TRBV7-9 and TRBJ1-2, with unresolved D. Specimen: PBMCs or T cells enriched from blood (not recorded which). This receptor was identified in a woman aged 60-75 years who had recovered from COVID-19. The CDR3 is CASSLALVAEGYTF. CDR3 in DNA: TGTGCCAGCAGCTTAGCGCTCGTTGCGGAAGGCTACACCTTC.